This note documents a single T cell receptor beta chain sequence. The source of the sample is a study of T cell responses to AZD1222 COVID-19 vaccine. The CDR3 has 14 amino acids. With 0 bases removed from V and 4 bases from J, the gap between germline ends came to 11 bases. CDR1 SGHRS and CDR2 YFSETQ come from the germline V gene. Assay used: immunoSEQ multiplex PCR; TCRdb lists only in-frame clones, some missing. The profile shows some 150,000 clones, approximately 87% of them singletons. This clonotype originated in an adult who received the AZD1222 COVID-19 vaccine. This chain connects TRBV5-1 to TRBJ2-7; D call uncertain. Sample: peripheral blood, taken 28 days after the second AZD1222 dose. CDR3 sequence reads: CASSLAHTKYEQYF. The CDR3 bases are TGCGCCAGCAGCTTGGCCCACACCAAATACGAGCAGTACTTC.